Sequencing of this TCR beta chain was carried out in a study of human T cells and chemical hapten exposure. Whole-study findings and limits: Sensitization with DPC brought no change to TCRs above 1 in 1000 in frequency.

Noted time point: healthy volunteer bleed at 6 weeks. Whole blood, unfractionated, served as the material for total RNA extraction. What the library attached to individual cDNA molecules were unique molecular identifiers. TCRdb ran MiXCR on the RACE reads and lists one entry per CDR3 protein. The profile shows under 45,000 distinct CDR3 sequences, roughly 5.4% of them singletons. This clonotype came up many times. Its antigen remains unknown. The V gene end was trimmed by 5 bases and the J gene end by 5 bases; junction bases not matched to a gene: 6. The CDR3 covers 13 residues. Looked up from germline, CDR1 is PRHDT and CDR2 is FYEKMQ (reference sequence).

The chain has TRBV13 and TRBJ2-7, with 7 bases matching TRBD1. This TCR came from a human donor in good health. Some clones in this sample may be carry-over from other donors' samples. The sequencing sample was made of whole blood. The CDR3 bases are TGTGCCAGCAGCCTAACAGGGGCCCACGAGCAGTACTTC. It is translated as CASSLTGAHEQYF.